A selection of T cell receptor beta chains follows, all from one sample in a study of identical twins. TCRdb reprocessed the 5' RACE reads via MiXCR and lists one record per CDR3 protein. The sample holds approximately 690,000 distinct CDR3 sequences, 6% to 6.5% seen once. The sample comprised naive T cells sorted from blood. Receptors were obtained from a man aged 18-30 years in good health. Each CDR3 is given with its conserved first and last residue. The order of the fields is D gene, J gene, V gene, clone size, CDR3 DNA, CDR3 protein. D genes are given only for firm matches. Clone size appears in some rows only: once, few, many, or a class for an expanded clone.

d_gene: TRBD2
j_gene: TRBJ2-1
v_gene: TRBV30
abundance: many
CDR3nt: TGTGCCTGGAGTCTAGCGGGAGGGTACAATGAGCAGTTCTTC
CDR3aa: CAWSLAGGYNEQFF

d_gene: NA
j_gene: TRBJ1-1
v_gene: TRBV25-1
abundance: many
CDR3nt: TGTGCCAGCAGTGAATGGAAGGGGGTGAACACTGAAGCTTTCTTT
CDR3aa: CASSEWKGVNTEAFF

d_gene: TRBD1
j_gene: TRBJ2-7
v_gene: TRBV18
abundance: many
CDR3nt: TGTGCCAGCTCACCCCTGGGACAGGGGGCGTTATACGAGCAGTACTTC
CDR3aa: CASSPLGQGALYEQYF

d_gene: TRBD1
j_gene: TRBJ2-1
v_gene: TRBV7-9
abundance: many
CDR3nt: TGTGCCAGCAGCACCGGGACAGACGGGAACAATGAGCAGTTCTTC
CDR3aa: CASSTGTDGNNEQFF

d_gene: NA
j_gene: TRBJ2-3
v_gene: TRBV6-2/TRBV6-3
abundance: NA
CDR3nt: TGTGCCAGCAGCACAATCAGGCTTAGCACAGATACGCAGTATTTT
CDR3aa: CASSTIRLSTDTQYF

d_gene: TRBD1
j_gene: TRBJ2-6
v_gene: TRBV11-1
abundance: few
CDR3nt: TGTGCCAGCAGCACGAGGGGGCAGGGCGTCTCTGGGGCCAACGTCCTGACTTTC
CDR3aa: CASSTRGQGVSGANVLTF

d_gene: NA
j_gene: TRBJ2-2
v_gene: TRBV5-1
abundance: many
CDR3nt: TGCGCCAGCAGCTTACGACTAGTTGCTAATGGGGAGCTGTTTTTT
CDR3aa: CASSLRLVANGELFF

d_gene: NA
j_gene: TRBJ2-1
v_gene: TRBV6-2/TRBV6-3
abundance: few
CDR3nt: TGTGCCAGCAGTTACCCCCCTTTTGGCAGGGGCAATGAGCAGTTCTTC
CDR3aa: CASSYPPFGRGNEQFF

d_gene: NA
j_gene: TRBJ2-6
v_gene: TRBV30
abundance: NA
CDR3nt: TGTGCCTGGGATGAGAGCTCTGGGGCCAACGTCCTGAATTTC
CDR3aa: CAWDESSGANVLNF

d_gene: NA
j_gene: TRBJ2-2
v_gene: TRBV29-1
abundance: many
CDR3nt: TGCAGCGTTTTGGGGGAGAACACCGGGGAGCTGTTTTTT
CDR3aa: CSVLGENTGELFF

d_gene: TRBD2
j_gene: TRBJ2-3
v_gene: TRBV2
abundance: few
CDR3nt: TGTGCCAGCACCGAATACAGACTAGCGGGAGTCGCAGATACGCAGTATTTT
CDR3aa: CASTEYRLAGVADTQYF

d_gene: NA
j_gene: TRBJ2-1
v_gene: TRBV15
abundance: NA
CDR3nt: TGTGCCACCAGCAGGACTCACGTCAATGAGCAGTTCTTC
CDR3aa: CATSRTHVNEQFF

d_gene: NA
j_gene: TRBJ2-3
v_gene: TRBV5-1
abundance: many
CDR3nt: TGCGCCAGCAGCCTGGGACCGACCACCACAGATACGCAGTATTTT
CDR3aa: CASSLGPTTTDTQYF

d_gene: NA
j_gene: TRBJ2-1
v_gene: TRBV18
abundance: few
CDR3nt: TGTGCCAGCTCACCACCGGGACCAAATGAGCAGTTCTTC
CDR3aa: CASSPPGPNEQFF